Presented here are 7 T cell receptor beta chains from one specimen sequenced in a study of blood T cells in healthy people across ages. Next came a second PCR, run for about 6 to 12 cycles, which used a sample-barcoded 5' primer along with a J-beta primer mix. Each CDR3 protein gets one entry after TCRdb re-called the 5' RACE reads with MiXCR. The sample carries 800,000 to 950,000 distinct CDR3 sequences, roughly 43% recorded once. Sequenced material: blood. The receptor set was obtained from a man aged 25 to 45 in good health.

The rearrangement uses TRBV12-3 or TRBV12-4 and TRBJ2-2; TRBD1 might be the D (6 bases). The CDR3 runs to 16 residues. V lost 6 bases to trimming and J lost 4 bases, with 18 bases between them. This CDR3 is CASRSLTGKGTGELFF. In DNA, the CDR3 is TGTGCCAGCAGGAGCTTGACAGGAAAGGGCACCGGGGAGCTGTTTTTT.

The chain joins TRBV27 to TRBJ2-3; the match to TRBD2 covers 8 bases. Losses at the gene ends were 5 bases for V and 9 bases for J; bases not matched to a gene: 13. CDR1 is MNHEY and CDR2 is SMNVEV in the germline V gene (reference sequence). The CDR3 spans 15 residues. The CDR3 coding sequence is TGTGCCAGCAGTCCAGGACTGGACGGGGGGGCCACGCAGTATTTT. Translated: CASSPGLDGGATQYF.

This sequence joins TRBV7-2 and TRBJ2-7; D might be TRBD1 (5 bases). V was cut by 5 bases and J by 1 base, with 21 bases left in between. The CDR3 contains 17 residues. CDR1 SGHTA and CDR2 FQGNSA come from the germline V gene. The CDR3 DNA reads TGTGCCAGCAGCCTAATCCACGACAGAAGAATTTCCTACGAGCAGTACTTC. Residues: CASSLIHDRRISYEQYF.

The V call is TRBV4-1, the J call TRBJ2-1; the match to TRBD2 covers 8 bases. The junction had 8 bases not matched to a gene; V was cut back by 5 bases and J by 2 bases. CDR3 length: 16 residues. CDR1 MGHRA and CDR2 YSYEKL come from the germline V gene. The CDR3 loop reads CASSVAGGGAYNEQFF. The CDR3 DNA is TGCGCCAGCAGCGTTGCGGGGGGCGGGGCCTACAATGAGCAGTTCTTC.

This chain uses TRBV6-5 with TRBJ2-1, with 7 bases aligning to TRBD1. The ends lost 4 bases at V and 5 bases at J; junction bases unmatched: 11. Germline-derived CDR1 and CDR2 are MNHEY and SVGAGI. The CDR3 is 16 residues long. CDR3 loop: CASSLSPGQRNNEQFF. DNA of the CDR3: TGTGCCAGCAGTTTATCGCCGGGACAGAGAAACAATGAGCAGTTCTTC.

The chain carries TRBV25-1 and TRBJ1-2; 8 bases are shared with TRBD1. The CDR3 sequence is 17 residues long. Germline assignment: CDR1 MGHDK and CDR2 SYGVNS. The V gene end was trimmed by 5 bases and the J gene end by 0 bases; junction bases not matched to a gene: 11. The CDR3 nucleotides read TGTGCCAGCAGTCCCCGGACAGGGAAAGGGTCTAACTATGGCTACACCTTC. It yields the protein CASSPRTGKGSNYGYTF.

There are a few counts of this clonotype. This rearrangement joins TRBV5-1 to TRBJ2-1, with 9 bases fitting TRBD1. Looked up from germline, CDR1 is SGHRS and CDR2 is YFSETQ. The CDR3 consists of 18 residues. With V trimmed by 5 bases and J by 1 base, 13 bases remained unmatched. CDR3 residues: CASSSGHRGLISYNEQFF. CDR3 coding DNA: TGCGCCAGCAGTTCCGGGCACAGGGGGCTAATATCCTACAATGAGCAGTTCTTC.